These 18 T cell receptor beta chains were sequenced from one sample in a study of T cell repertoires in cytomegalovirus infection. MiXCR, run by TCRdb on the reads, gives a single entry per CDR3 protein. Among more than 400,000 distinct CDR3 sequences, more than 20% were seen once, and the ten largest hold less than 15%. The sample was PBMCs. The receptors stem from a human donor in good health (CMV status not recorded). Some clones in this sample may be carry-over from other donors' samples.

This clonotype was seen a handful of times. V and J are TRBV29-1 and TRBJ2-1, with TRBD1 identical over 9 bases. The germline CDR1 and CDR2 sequences are SQVTM and ANQGSEA. The V gene end was trimmed by 6 bases and the J gene end by 8 bases; junction bases not matched to a gene: 5. This CDR3 has 12 amino acids. Here the CDR3 reads CSVGTGLHEQFF. CDR3 nucleotide sequence: TGCAGCGTCGGGACAGGGCTCCATGAGCAGTTCTTC.

A few counts support this clonotype. The V and J genes are TRBV5-6 and TRBJ2-1; D may correspond to TRBD1 or TRBD2 (5 bases each). Per germline, CDR1 SGHDT and CDR2 YYEEEE. Trimming removed 4 bases at V and 0 bases at J, with 14 bases between. This CDR3 region has 16 residues. CDR3 region: CASSLQTGGSYNEQFF. The DNA for the CDR3 is TGTGCCAGCAGCCTTCAAACAGGAGGCTCCTACAATGAGCAGTTCTTC.

The chain employs TRBV12-3 or TRBV12-4 and TRBJ2-5; 7 nucleotides match TRBD1. This CDR3 comprises 18 residues. The V segment lost 5 bases and the J segment 1 base; nucleotides outside the gene matches: 16. For the CDR3, the DNA is TGTGCCAGCAGTGTCCAGCGACAGGGCCTGCGACCCCAAGAGACCCAGTACTTC. As protein: CASSVQRQGLRPQETQYF.

This clonotype was recorded at least ten times. The V gene is TRBV7-9, the J gene TRBJ1-4; D gene uncertain. Trimming took off 1 base at V and 8 bases at J, with 14 bases between the two ends. Per germline, CDR1 SEHNR and CDR2 FQNEAQ (reference sequence). The length of the CDR3 is 15 residues. This chain's CDR3 is CASSLVGDVAEKLFF. CDR3 in DNA: TGTGCCAGCAGCTTAGTCGGTGACGTCGCCGAAAAACTGTTTTTT.

A few counts support this clonotype. CDR3 nucleotide sequence: TGTGCCAGCAGCCCCACTAGCGGGGGCAACACCGGGGAGCTGTTTTTT. It translates to CASSPTSGGNTGELFF. J is TRBJ2-2 and V is TRBV7-9; TRBD2 agrees at 11 bases. V lost 5 bases, J lost 2 bases, and 4 bases stayed unmatched. Germline V CDR1 and CDR2: SEHNR, FQNEAQ (reference sequence). CDR3 length: 16 residues. The full variable domain, completed using reference TRBV7-9 and TRBJ2-2, is DTGVSQNPRHKITKRGQNVTFRCDPISEHNRLYWYRQTLGQGPEFLTYFQNEAQLEKSRLLSDRFSAERPKGSFSTLEIQRTEQGDSAMYLCASSPTSGGNTGELFFGEGSRLTVL.

In nucleotides, the CDR3 is TGTGCCAGCAGCGAACCCCGGGCGCGATGGTCGCCCCAGCATTTT. Translating it yields CASSEPRARWSPQHF. The rearrangement uses TRBV28 and TRBJ1-5, with D unresolved. This CDR3 region has 15 residues. CDR1 is MDHEN and CDR2 is SYDVKM in the germline V gene. The V and J ends lost 6 bases and 9 bases respectively, with 21 bases between them.

This clonotype occurred a few times. The chain combines TRBV7-2 with TRBJ2-6, with TRBD2 matching over 12 bases. Germline values: CDR1 SGHTA, CDR2 FQGNSA. The ends lost 5 bases at V and 1 base at J; junction bases unmatched: 6. This CDR3 region has 18 residues. The CDR3 DNA sequence: TGTGCCAGCAGCATCCTAGCGGGAGGGCCGTCTGGGGCCAACGTCCTGACTTTC. Translated, it gives CASSILAGGPSGANVLTF.

The chain recombines TRBV6-1 with TRBJ2-1; 10 bases fit TRBD2. From germline, CDR1 is MNHNS and CDR2 SASEGT. The CDR3 consists of 14 residues. Trimming at V came to 8 bases and at J to 9 bases, leaving 10 bases not matched to a gene. This CDR3 reads CASPKREGIAEQFF. DNA for the CDR3: TGTGCCAGCCCAAAGCGGGAGGGTATCGCTGAGCAGTTCTTC.

V and J are TRBV2 and TRBJ2-1; 13 bases are a match to TRBD2. The J segment lost 5 bases and the V segment lost 3 bases, leaving 13 bases of the junction unmatched. The CDR3 consists of 19 residues. From germline, CDR1 is SNHLY and CDR2 FYNNEI. CDR3 sequence (DNA): TGTGCCAGCAGTGATAGGCCTACCGGGACTAGCGGGACAAACAATGAGCAGTTCTTC. It encodes CASSDRPTGTSGTNNEQFF.

J is TRBJ1-1 and V is TRBV30, with TRBD1 matching over 7 bases. The germline V gene encodes CDR1 GTSNPN and CDR2 SVGIG (reference sequence). J gave up 4 bases and V 2 bases, and 7 bases lay outside the gene matches. The CDR3 is 14 residues long. In DNA form, the CDR3 reads TGTGCCTGGAGTACCGGGACAGCGTTCACTGAAGCTTTCTTT. Residues: CAWSTGTAFTEAFF. Filled out from reference TRBV30 and TRBJ1-1, the complete variable domain reads SQTIHQWPATLVQPVGSPLSLECTVEGTSNPNLYWYRQAAGRGLQLLFYSVGIGQISSEVPQNLSASRPQDRQFILSSKKLLLSDSGFYLCAWSTGTAFTEAFFGQGTRLTVV.

This clonotype was seen repeatedly, ten times or more. The V call is TRBV7-2, the J call TRBJ2-1; 10 nucleotides agree with TRBD1. Unmatched junction bases numbered 15, after V lost 5 bases and J lost 8 bases. Germline V gene sequence: CDR1 SGHTA, CDR2 FQGNSA. This CDR3 region has 17 residues. Here the CDR3 DNA reads TGTGCCAGCAGCCTCTCGGTCCGGGACAGGGGACTCCATGAGCAGTTCTTC. It specifies CASSLSVRDRGLHEQFF.

V gene TRBV9 combines with J gene TRBJ2-1; 7 bases are a match to TRBD1. Germline V CDR1 and CDR2: SGDLS, YYNGEE. V gave up 5 bases and J gave up 4 bases; unmatched junction bases: 6. The CDR3 sequence is 14 residues long. CDR3 in DNA: TGTGCCAGCAGTACCCCGGACAGGTACAATGAGCAGTTCTTC. It translates to CASSTPDRYNEQFF.

This clonotype has ten or more counts. J is TRBJ2-1 and V is TRBV20-1, with D possibly matching TRBD2 (6 bases). CDR3 size: 14 residues. CDR1 and CDR2 (germline): DFQATT, SNEGSKA (reference sequence). With 5 bases removed from V and 3 bases from J, the gap between germline ends came to 14 bases. CDR3 sequence (DNA): TGCAGTGCTCCAAGACTAGACTTCTACAATGAGCAGTTCTTC. It is translated as CSAPRLDFYNEQFF.

This clonotype is a singleton in its sample. This chain joins TRBV5-6 and TRBJ2-5; D possibly corresponds to TRBD2 (6 bases). Germline V lookup: CDR1 SGHDT, CDR2 YYEEEE. V lost 3 bases to trimming and J lost 4 bases, with 13 bases between them. The CDR3 loop spans 14 amino acids. CDR3 region: CASSSPPEGETQYF. CDR3 DNA: TGTGCCAGCAGCTCCCCCCCGGAGGGAGAGACCCAGTACTTC.

This clonotype was observed many times. The chain joins TRBV6-2 or TRBV6-3 to TRBJ2-3, with D possibly matching TRBD2 (6 bases). The CDR3 is 15 amino acids. Trimming left V 7 bases short and J 2 bases short, with 16 bases between. Per the germline V gene, CDR1 is MNHEY and CDR2 is SVGEGT. CDR3 residues: CASIHGGTFTDTQYF. CDR3 nucleotides: TGTGCCAGCATTCACGGGGGAACCTTCACAGATACGCAGTATTTT.

This clonotype was observed at least ten times. The CDR3 spells CASSLSREETQYF. The CDR3 DNA reads TGTGCCAGCAGCTTAAGCAGGGAAGAGACCCAGTACTTC. This chain connects TRBV28 to TRBJ2-5; D is possibly TRBD1 (5 bases). CDR3 length equals 13 residues. CDR1 MDHEN and CDR2 SYDVKM come from the germline V gene. The V end was cut by 6 bases, the J end by 3 bases, with 11 bases between.

The chain links TRBV12-3 or TRBV12-4 to TRBJ1-5; D is ambiguous. Trimming stripped 3 bases from V and 4 bases from J, with 7 bases between. The CDR3 spans 13 residues. CDR3 bases: TGTGCCAGCAGTTTGAGGCAGAATCAGCCCCAGCATTTT. As protein: CASSLRQNQPQHF.

This clonotype was observed a few times. The V gene is TRBV10-3, the J gene TRBJ2-3; tentatively, D is TRBD1 (5 bases). The CDR3 has 13 residues. Germline V gene data show CDR1 as ENHRY and CDR2 as SYGVKD. V was clipped by 4 bases and J by 4 bases, with 9 bases between them. CDR3: CAISGLGADTQYF. CDR3 DNA sequence: TGTGCCATCAGTGGGTTAGGGGCAGATACGCAGTATTTT.